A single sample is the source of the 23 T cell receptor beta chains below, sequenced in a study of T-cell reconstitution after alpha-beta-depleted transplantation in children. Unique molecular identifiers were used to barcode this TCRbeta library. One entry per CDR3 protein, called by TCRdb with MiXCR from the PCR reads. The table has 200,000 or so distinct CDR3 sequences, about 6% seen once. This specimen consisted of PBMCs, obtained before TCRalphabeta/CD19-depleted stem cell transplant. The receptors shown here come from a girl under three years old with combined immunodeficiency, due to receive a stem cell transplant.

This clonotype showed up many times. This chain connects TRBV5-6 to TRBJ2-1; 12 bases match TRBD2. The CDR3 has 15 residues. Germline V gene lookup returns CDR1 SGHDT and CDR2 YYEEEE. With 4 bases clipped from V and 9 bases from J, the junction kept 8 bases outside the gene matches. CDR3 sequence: CASSVSSGGVPEQFF. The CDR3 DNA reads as TGTGCCAGCAGCGTGTCTAGCGGGGGGGTTCCTGAGCAGTTCTTC.

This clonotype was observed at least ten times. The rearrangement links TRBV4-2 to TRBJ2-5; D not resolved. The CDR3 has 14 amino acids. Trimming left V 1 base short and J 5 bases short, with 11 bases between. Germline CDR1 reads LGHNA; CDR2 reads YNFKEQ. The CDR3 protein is CASSQGGVVETQYF. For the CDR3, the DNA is TGTGCCAGCAGCCAAGGAGGTGTGGTGGAGACCCAGTACTTC.

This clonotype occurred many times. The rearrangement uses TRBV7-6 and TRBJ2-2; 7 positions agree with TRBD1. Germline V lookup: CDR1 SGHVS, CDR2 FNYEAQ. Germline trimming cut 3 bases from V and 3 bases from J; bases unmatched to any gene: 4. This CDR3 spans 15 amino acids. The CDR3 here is CASSFQGVHTGELFF. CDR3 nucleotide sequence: TGTGCCAGCAGCTTCCAGGGGGTTCACACCGGGGAGCTGTTTTTT. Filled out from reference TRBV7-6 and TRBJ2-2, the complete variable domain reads GAGVSQSPRYKVTKRGQDVALRCDPISGHVSLYWYRQALGQGPEFLTYFNYEAQQDKSGLPNDRFSAERPEGSISTLTIQRTEQRDSAMYRCASSFQGVHTGELFFGEGSRLTVL.

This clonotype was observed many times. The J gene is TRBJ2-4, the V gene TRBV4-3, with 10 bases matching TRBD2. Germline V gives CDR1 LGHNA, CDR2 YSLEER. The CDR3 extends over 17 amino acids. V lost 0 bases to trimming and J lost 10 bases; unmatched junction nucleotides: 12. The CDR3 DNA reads TGCGCCAGCAGCCAAGATTGGGCTAGCGGGGGCCGAGGGATTCAGTACTTC. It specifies CASSQDWASGGRGIQYF.

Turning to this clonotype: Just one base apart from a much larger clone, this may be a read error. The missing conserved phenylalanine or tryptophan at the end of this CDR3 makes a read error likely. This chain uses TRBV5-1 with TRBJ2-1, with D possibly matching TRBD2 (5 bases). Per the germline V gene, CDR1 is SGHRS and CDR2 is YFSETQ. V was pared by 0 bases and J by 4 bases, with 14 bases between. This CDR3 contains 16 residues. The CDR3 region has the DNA TGCGCCAGCAGCTTGGGTTATAGGACTCAATACAATGAGCAGTTCTAC. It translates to CASSLGYRTQYNEQFY.

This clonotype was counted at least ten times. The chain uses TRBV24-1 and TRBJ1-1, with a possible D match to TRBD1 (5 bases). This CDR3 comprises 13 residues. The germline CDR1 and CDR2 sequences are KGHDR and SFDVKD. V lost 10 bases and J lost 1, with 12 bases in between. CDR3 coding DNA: TGTGCCACGAGGGAAGGGGCGAACACTGAAGCTTTCTTT. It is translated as CATREGANTEAFF.

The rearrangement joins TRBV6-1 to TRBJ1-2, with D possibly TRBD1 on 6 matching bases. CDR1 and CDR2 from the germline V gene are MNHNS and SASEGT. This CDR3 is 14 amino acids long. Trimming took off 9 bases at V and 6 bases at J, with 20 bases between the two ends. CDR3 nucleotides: TGTGCCAGAATGGTCTGGGCCAGGGACAATGGCTACACCTTC. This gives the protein CARMVWARDNGYTF.

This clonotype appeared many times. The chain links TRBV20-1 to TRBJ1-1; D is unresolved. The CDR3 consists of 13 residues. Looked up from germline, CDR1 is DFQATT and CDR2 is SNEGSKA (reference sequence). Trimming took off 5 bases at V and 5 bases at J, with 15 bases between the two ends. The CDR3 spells CSALRTAGTEAFF. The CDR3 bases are TGCAGTGCTCTTAGGACGGCGGGGACTGAAGCTTTCTTT.

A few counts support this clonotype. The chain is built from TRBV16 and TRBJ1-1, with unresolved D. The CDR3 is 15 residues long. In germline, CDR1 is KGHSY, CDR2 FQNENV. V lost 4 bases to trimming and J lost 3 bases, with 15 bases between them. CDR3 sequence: CASSPLPVIYTEAFF. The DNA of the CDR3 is TGTGCCAGCAGCCCCCTACCAGTTATCTACACTGAAGCTTTCTTT. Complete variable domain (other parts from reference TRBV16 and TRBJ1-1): GEEVAQTPKHLVRGEGQKAKLYCAPIKGHSYVFWYQQVLKNEFKFLISFQNENVFDETGMPKERFSAKCLPNSPCSLEIQATKLEDSAVYFCASSPLPVIYTEAFFGQGTRLTVV.

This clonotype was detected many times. The CDR3 nucleotides read TGTGCCATCAGTCCCGGACTTTCCTACGAGCAGTACTTC. It yields the protein CAISPGLSYEQYF. The chain has TRBV10-3 and TRBJ2-7; a possible D gene is TRBD2 (5 bases). Germline CDR1 reads ENHRY; CDR2 reads SYGVKD. CDR3 length equals 13 residues. V was pared by 5 bases and J by 1 base, with 9 bases between.

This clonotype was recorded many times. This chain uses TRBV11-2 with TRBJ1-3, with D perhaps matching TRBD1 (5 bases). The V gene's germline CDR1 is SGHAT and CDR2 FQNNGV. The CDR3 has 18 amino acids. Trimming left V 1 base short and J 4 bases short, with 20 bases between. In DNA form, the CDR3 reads TGTGCCAGCAGCTTAGTCTCCATTCCGGGACCAGGAGGAAACACCATATATTTT. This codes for CASSLVSIPGPGGNTIYF.

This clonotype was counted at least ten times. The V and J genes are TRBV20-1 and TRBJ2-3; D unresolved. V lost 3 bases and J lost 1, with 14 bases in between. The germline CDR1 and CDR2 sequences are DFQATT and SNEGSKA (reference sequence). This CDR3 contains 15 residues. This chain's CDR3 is CSASRLSSGTDTQYF. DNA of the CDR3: TGCAGTGCTAGTAGACTTAGTTCGGGCACAGATACGCAGTATTTT.

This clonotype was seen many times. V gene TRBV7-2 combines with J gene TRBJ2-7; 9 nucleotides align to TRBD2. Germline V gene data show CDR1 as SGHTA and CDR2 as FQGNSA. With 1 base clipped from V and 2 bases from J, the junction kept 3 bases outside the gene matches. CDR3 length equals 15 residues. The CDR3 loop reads CASSLGLAGPYEQYF. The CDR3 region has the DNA TGTGCCAGCAGCTTAGGTCTAGCGGGGCCCTACGAGCAGTACTTC. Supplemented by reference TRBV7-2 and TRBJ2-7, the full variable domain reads GAGVSQSPSNKVTEKGKDVELRCDPISGHTALYWYRQSLGQGLEFLIYFQGNSAPDKSGLPSDRFSAERTGGSVSTLTIQRTQQEDSAVYLCASSLGLAGPYEQYFGPGTRLTVT.

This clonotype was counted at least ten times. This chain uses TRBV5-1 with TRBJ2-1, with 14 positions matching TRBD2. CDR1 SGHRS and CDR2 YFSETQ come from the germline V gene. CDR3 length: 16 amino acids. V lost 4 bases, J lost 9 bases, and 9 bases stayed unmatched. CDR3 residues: CASSGKGLAGAGEQFF. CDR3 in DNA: TGCGCCAGCAGCGGGAAGGGACTAGCGGGAGCGGGTGAGCAGTTCTTC.

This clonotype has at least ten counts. The CDR3 reads CAGRQGNNEQFF. DNA for the CDR3: TGTGCCGGACGACAGGGGAACAATGAGCAGTTCTTC. The rearrangement joins TRBV7-9 to TRBJ2-1; 8 bases are a match to TRBD1. This CDR3 has 12 residues. V lost 11 bases and J lost 5; bases outside the gene matches: 5. Germline values: CDR1 SEHNR, CDR2 FQNEAQ (reference sequence).

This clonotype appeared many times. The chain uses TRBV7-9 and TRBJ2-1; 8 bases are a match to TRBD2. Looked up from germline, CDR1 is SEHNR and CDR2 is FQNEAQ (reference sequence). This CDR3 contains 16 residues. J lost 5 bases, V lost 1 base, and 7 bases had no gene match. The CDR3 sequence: CASSLVGSGENNEQFF. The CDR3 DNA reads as TGTGCCAGCAGCTTAGTGGGTAGCGGGGAGAACAATGAGCAGTTCTTC. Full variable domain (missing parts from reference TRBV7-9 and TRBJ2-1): DTGVSQNPRHKITKRGQNVTFRCDPISEHNRLYWYRQTLGQGPEFLTYFQNEAQLEKSRLLSDRFSAERPKGSFSTLEIQRTEQGDSAMYLCASSLVGSGENNEQFFGPGTRLTVL.

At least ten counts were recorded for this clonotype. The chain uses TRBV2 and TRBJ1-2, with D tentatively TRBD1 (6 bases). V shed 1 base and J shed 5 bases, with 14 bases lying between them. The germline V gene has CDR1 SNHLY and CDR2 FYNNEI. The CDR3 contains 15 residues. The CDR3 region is CASSEVLGGTYGYTF. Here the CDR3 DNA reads TGTGCCAGCAGTGAAGTTCTAGGGGGGACGTATGGCTACACCTTC.

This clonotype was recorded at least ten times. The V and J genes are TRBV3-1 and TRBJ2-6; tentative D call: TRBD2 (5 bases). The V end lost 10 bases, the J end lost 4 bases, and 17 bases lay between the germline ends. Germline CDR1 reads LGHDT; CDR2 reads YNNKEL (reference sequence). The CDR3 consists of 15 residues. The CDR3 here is CATSGMAPGANVLTF. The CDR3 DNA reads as TGTGCCACATCCGGGATGGCTCCCGGGGCCAACGTCCTGACTTTC. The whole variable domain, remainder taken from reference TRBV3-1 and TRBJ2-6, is DTAVSQTPKYLVTQMGNDKSIKCEQNLGHDTMYWYKQDSKKFLKIMFSYNNKELIINETVPNRFSPKSPDKAHLNLHINSLELGDSAVYFCATSGMAPGANVLTFGAGSRLTVL.

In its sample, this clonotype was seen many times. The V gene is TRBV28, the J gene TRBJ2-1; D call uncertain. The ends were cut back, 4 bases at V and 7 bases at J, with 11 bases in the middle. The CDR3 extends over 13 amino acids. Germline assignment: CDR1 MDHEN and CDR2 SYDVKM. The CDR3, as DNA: TGTGCCAGCAGTTCCAGACTGAGTAATGAGCAGTTCTTC. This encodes CASSSRLSNEQFF.

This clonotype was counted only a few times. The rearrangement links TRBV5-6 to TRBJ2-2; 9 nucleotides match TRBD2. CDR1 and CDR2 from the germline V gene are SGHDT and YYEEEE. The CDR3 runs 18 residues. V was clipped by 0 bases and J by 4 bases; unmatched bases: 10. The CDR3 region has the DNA TGTGCCAGCAGCTTGGGCCCGACTAGCGGAGTTTTCACCGGGGAGCTGTTTTTT. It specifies CASSLGPTSGVFTGELFF.

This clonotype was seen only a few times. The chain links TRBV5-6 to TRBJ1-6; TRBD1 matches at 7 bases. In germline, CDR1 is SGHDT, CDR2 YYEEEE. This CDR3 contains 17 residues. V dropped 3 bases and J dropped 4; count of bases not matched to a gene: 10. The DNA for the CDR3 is TGTGCCAGCAGCTCCGACAGGGCCCAAGTTTATAATTCACCCCTCCACTTT. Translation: CASSSDRAQVYNSPLHF.

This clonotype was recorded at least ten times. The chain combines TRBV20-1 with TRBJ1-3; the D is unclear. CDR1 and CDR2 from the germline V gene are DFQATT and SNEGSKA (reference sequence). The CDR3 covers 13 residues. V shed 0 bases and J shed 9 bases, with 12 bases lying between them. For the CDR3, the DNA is TGCAGTGCTAGAGATGTACGCCGCGGCACCATATATTTT. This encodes CSARDVRRGTIYF.

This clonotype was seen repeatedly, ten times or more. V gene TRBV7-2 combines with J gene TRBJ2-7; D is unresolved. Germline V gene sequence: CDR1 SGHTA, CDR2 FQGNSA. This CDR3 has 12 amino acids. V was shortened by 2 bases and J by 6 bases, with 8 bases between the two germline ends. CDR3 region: CASSLWWGEQYF. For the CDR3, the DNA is TGTGCCAGCAGCTTATGGTGGGGCGAGCAGTACTTC. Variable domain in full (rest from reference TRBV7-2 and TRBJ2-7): GAGVSQSPSNKVTEKGKDVELRCDPISGHTALYWYRQSLGQGLEFLIYFQGNSAPDKSGLPSDRFSAERTGGSVSTLTIQRTQQEDSAVYLCASSLWWGEQYFGPGTRLTVT.